What follows are 20 T cell receptor beta chains derived from one specimen sequenced in a study of human T cells and chemical hapten exposure (dated by TCRdb to 2020 to 2022). The library was prepared using RACE. Instrument on record: NextSeq 500. The public reads were quality trimmed at Q25 with fastp and then assembled into clones with MiXCR by TCRdb, keeping productive beta chains. Merged by CDR3 protein, the rows form single entries marked with the most common genes and DNA. The sample table holds around 130,000 distinct CDR3 sequences, of which 8.5% to 9.5% were seen once. Roughly 2% of the sample is held by the ten biggest clonotypes. The time point tag for this specimen amounts to: healthy volunteer bleed at 2 weeks. Unfractionated whole blood was collected in Tempus Blood RNA tubes, and total RNA was extracted from that blood. The specimen was whole blood. All receptors derive from a male donor in good health. Some clones in this sample may be carry-over from other donors' samples.

This clonotype was counted ten times or more. V is TRBV6-5 and J is TRBJ2-7; 12 bases agree with TRBD2. The CDR3 is 14 residues long. CDR1 is MNHEY, CDR2 SVGAGI, per germline. Germline trimming cut 6 bases from V and 5 bases from J; bases unmatched to any gene: 5. CDR3: CASRSSGRADEQYF. The CDR3 region has the DNA TGTGCCAGCAGGTCTAGCGGGAGGGCCGACGAGCAGTACTTC.

This clonotype was counted only a few times. The chain is built from TRBV6-6 and TRBJ1-1; 8 nucleotides align to TRBD1. Germline V gene lookup returns CDR1 MNHNY and CDR2 SVGAGI (reference sequence). The CDR3 length is 15 residues. With V trimmed by 8 bases and J by 3 bases, 11 bases remained unmatched. The CDR3 bases are TGTGCCAGCGCGTCCAGGGGGCTAGGGGACACTGAAGCTTTCTTT. This encodes CASASRGLGDTEAFF.

This clonotype was observed a few times. DNA for the CDR3: TGTGCCAGCAGTTTAGGGGGGCCAGATACGCAGTATTTT. Translated: CASSLGGPDTQYF. The chain uses TRBV6-1 and TRBJ2-3; the D call may be TRBD1 or TRBD2 (6 bases each). This CDR3 region has 13 residues. Per germline, CDR1 MNHNS and CDR2 SASEGT. The germline V and J ends were trimmed by 5 bases and 4 bases, with 10 bases remaining between them.

The chain couples TRBV7-3 to TRBJ2-3, with TRBD2 identical over 9 bases. The trim removed 4 bases at V and 4 bases at J, leaving 6 bases unmatched. Looked up from germline, CDR1 is SGHTA and CDR2 is FQGTGA. The CDR3 consists of 15 residues. The CDR3 region has the DNA TGTGCCAGCAGCTCCCAGCGGGGGGCTTCAGATACGCAGTATTTT. Encoded protein: CASSSQRGASDTQYF. The complete variable domain, with remaining parts taken from reference TRBV7-3 and TRBJ2-3, reads GAGVSQTPSNKVTEKGKYVELRCDPISGHTALYWYRQSLGQGPEFLIYFQGTGAADDSGLPNDRFFAVRPEGSVSTLKIQRTERGDSAVYLCASSSQRGASDTQYFGPGTRLTVL.

Many counts were recorded for this clonotype. The gene calls are TRBV6-2 or TRBV6-3 and TRBJ2-3, with 15 positions matching TRBD2. The trim removed 6 bases at V and 3 bases at J, leaving 7 bases unmatched. The germline V gene encodes CDR1 MNHEY and CDR2 SVGEGT. The CDR3 contains 17 residues. DNA for the CDR3: TGTGCCAGCAGGAGGACTAGCGGGGGGGCCAAGACAGATACGCAGTATTTT. Protein sequence: CASRRTSGGAKTDTQYF.

In this sample, this clonotype turned up a few times. The chain is built from TRBV7-2 and TRBJ1-1, with D maybe TRBD1 (6 bases). Germline V gene sequence: CDR1 SGHTA, CDR2 FQGNSA. V was clipped by 3 bases and J by 4 bases, with 9 bases between them. CDR3 size: 13 residues. This chain's CDR3 is CASSFGGATEAFF. The CDR3 coding sequence is TGTGCCAGCAGCTTTGGGGGGGCCACTGAAGCTTTCTTT.

The V and J genes are TRBV20-1 and TRBJ2-2; 8 bases line up with TRBD1. Germline assignment: CDR1 DFQATT and CDR2 SNEGSKA (reference sequence). The CDR3 consists of 14 residues. J lost 1 base, V lost 4 bases, and 2 bases had no gene match. This CDR3 is CSAIGTGNTGELFF. The CDR3 DNA sequence: TGCAGTGCTATAGGGACAGGGAACACCGGGGAGCTGTTTTTT.

This clonotype was recorded many times. V gene TRBV20-1 combines with J gene TRBJ2-2; D is uncertain. Per the germline V gene, CDR1 is DFQATT and CDR2 is SNEGSKA (reference sequence). CDR3 length: 13 amino acids. V shed 4 bases and J shed 6 bases, with 12 bases lying between them. The CDR3: CSANHLRAGELFF. CDR3 nucleotides: TGCAGTGCTAACCACCTTCGAGCCGGGGAGCTGTTTTTT.

This clonotype was counted many times. The rearrangement uses TRBV7-8 and TRBJ2-7; 12 bases are a match to TRBD1. CDR3 size: 15 residues. Germline assignment: CDR1 SGHVS and CDR2 FQNEAQ. The trim removed 5 bases at V and 5 bases at J, leaving 7 bases unmatched. The CDR3: CASSIGTGGGNEQYF. The CDR3 DNA reads as TGTGCCAGCAGCATCGGGACAGGGGGCGGGAACGAGCAGTACTTC.

This clonotype occurred a few times. An end of the junction does not agree with germline; a read error may underlie this. The chain employs TRBV10-3 and TRBJ1-1; a possible D gene is TRBD1 (6 bases). Per germline, CDR1 ENHRY and CDR2 SYGVKD. The CDR3 is 14 amino acids. The CDR3, as DNA: TGTGCCAGCAGTGGGTTAACAGGGACCACTGAAGCTTTCTTT. It is translated as CASSGLTGTTEAFF.

This clonotype was seen more than once but under ten times. V usage is TRBV20-1 and J usage is TRBJ1-6; the match to TRBD1 covers 10 bases. The CDR3 loop spans 15 amino acids. V lost 4 bases and J lost 6; bases outside the gene matches: 6. CDR1 is DFQATT and CDR2 is SNEGSKA in the germline V gene (reference sequence). The CDR3 bases are TGCAGTGCTACGCGGACAGGGGGGTCTAATTCACCCCTCCACTTT. It specifies CSATRTGGSNSPLHF.

This clonotype was detected many times. The chain recombines TRBV29-1 with TRBJ2-3; 10 bases agree with TRBD2. This CDR3 comprises 15 residues. Germline values: CDR1 SQVTM, CDR2 ANQGSEA. Trimming removed 7 bases from V and 2 bases from J; junction bases left unmatched: 9. For the CDR3, the DNA is TGCAGCGCCAACCGGCTAGCGGGGGACACAGATACGCAGTATTTT. Encoded protein: CSANRLAGDTDTQYF.

The chain carries TRBV6-6 and TRBJ2-4; weak D call: TRBD2 (5 bases). CDR1 and CDR2 (germline): MNHNY, SVGAGI (reference sequence). Trimming shortened V by 4 bases and J by 0 bases, and 16 bases separated the two germline ends. The CDR3 is 17 amino acids. DNA of the CDR3: TGTGCCAGCAGTTCTGGGAGAGGTCGCCTAGCCAAAAACATTCAGTACTTC. As protein: CASSSGRGRLAKNIQYF.

J is TRBJ2-3 and V is TRBV29-1, with D hard to call. The CDR3 loop spans 13 amino acids. Trimming removed 3 bases at V and 13 bases at J, with 20 bases between. The germline gives CDR1 SQVTM, CDR2 ANQGSEA. The CDR3 loop is CSVDGKGRSSKYF. In DNA form, the CDR3 reads TGCAGCGTTGATGGGAAAGGACGGAGTTCCAAGTATTTT.

The table lists this clonotype with a few counts. The rearrangement links TRBV6-5 to TRBJ2-7, with unresolved D. Trimming removed 6 bases from V and 0 bases from J, with 12 bases in between. The germline CDR1 and CDR2 sequences are MNHEY and SVGAGI. CDR3 size: 14 residues. CDR3 protein: CASRPSQSSYEQYF. In nucleotides, the CDR3 is TGTGCCAGCAGACCGTCCCAGAGCTCCTACGAGCAGTACTTC.

The chain couples TRBV28 to TRBJ1-2, with TRBD1 identical over 7 bases. The germline V gene has CDR1 MDHEN and CDR2 SYDVKM. CDR3 length equals 13 residues. V shed 6 bases and J 4 bases; nucleotides not matched to a gene: 5. This CDR3 is CASRRGQSYGYTF. CDR3 DNA: TGTGCCAGCAGGAGGGGACAGTCCTATGGCTACACCTTC.

At least ten counts were recorded for this clonotype. In DNA, the CDR3 is TGCAGCGTGGCAGGGTCCCGTGAAGCTTTCTTT. This gives the protein CSVAGSREAFF. This chain links TRBV29-1 with TRBJ1-1; D is perhaps TRBD1 (5 bases). With 6 bases removed from V and 7 bases from J, the gap between germline ends came to 12 bases. CDR3 length: 11 residues. Germline CDR1 and CDR2: SQVTM and ANQGSEA. Supplemented by reference TRBV29-1 and TRBJ1-1, the full variable domain reads SAVISQKPSRDICQRGTSLTIQCQVDSQVTMMFWYRQQPGQSLTLIATANQGSEATYESGFVIDKFPISRPNLTFSTLTVSNMSPEDSSIYLCSVAGSREAFFGQGTRLTVV.

This chain connects TRBV6-5 to TRBJ2-7; D remains ambiguous. CDR3 size: 11 residues. Germline values: CDR1 MNHEY, CDR2 SVGAGI. Trimming removed 6 bases from V and 1 base from J, with 4 bases in between. CDR3: CASRFSYEQYF. DNA for the CDR3: TGTGCCAGCAGGTTTTCCTACGAGCAGTACTTC.

This clonotype was seen a handful of times. This rearrangement joins TRBV7-8 to TRBJ2-6; TRBD1 aligns across 12 bases. The ends lost 1 base at V and 3 bases at J; junction bases unmatched: 4. The CDR3 totals 18 residues. Per germline, CDR1 SGHVS and CDR2 FQNEAQ. Here the CDR3 DNA reads TGTGCCAGCAGCTTAGGCGGGACAGGGGGCGGTGGGGCCAACGTCCTGACTTTC. Translation gives CASSLGGTGGGGANVLTF. Full variable domain (outside the CDR3, taken from reference TRBV7-8 and TRBJ2-6): GAGVSQSPRYKVAKRGQDVALRCDPISGHVSLFWYQQALGQGPEFLTYFQNEAQLDKSGLPSDRFFAERPEGSVSTLKIQRTQQEDSAVYLCASSLGGTGGGGANVLTFGAGSRLTVL.

This clonotype was counted ten times or more. The chain uses TRBV7-3 and TRBJ2-2; no definite D call. The CDR3 contains 13 residues. Germline loops: CDR1 SGHTA, CDR2 FQGTGA. V was pared by 0 bases and J by 5 bases, with 4 bases between. The CDR3 protein is CASSLTGTGELFF. DNA for the CDR3: TGTGCCAGCAGCTTAACGGGGACCGGGGAGCTGTTTTTT.